Included here is one TCR beta chain sequence, with context. The record originates from a study of blood T cell repertoires in COVID-19. Study-wide background: Sites across the United States, Italy and Spain contributed samples from acute and convalescent COVID-19. Sample material is recorded as cDNA or gDNA derived from T cells, B-cell-depleted T cells, or PBMCs.

V lost 7 bases and J lost 3, with 12 bases in between. Germline CDR1 is LNHDA and CDR2 is SQIVND (reference sequence). The CDR3 contains 13 residues. Authors' analysis steps: Scientists estimated how many nucleated cells there were by amplifying reference gene primers. Using immunoSEQ multiplex PCR, the repertoire was profiled, and TCRdb retains in-frame clones only, with some absent. That table supplies the V and J calls and clone size; D and trimming were determined from the DNA. In the table there are tens of thousands of clones, around 78% of which are singletons. Sequenced sample: peripheral blood. V and J are TRBV19 and TRBJ1-1; unclear D gene. This receptor was obtained from a human donor in a cohort sampled during active COVID-19. The DNA of the CDR3 is TGTGCCAGTATGACCGACTATCACACTGAAGCTTTCTTT. This gives the protein CASMTDYHTEAFF.